This TCR beta chain was sequenced during a study of shared clonotypes between healthy human individuals. Some clones are missing from TCRdb's copy, which holds only in-frame ones; the method was immunoSEQ multiplex PCR. This repertoire shows 1 million to 1.2 million clones, around 77% found once; its top ten account for about 0.89%. This clonotype was obtained from a man younger than 30 in good health. Some clones in this sample may be carry-over from other donors' samples. The sample consisted of memory CD4+ T cells from PBMCs. Subset in this sample: CD45RA-negative fraction.

This CDR3 reads CASSPLTRTGDEKLFF. CDR3 DNA: TGTGCCAGCTCACCACTGACACGGACAGGAGACGAAAAACTGTTTTTT. The chain combines TRBV18 with TRBJ1-4; TRBD1 matches 7 bases. Germline CDR1 is KGHSH and CDR2 is LQKENI. Trimming took 1 base from V and 8 from J; bases not matched to a gene: 10. This CDR3 contains 16 residues.